The present T cell receptor (beta chain) was sequenced within a study of CD8 T cells in Susac syndrome. Study-wide background: Treatment at blood withdrawal was none, corticosteroids, or intravenous immunoglobulin alone in Susac syndrome patients.

CDR1 and CDR2 from the germline V gene are MNHEY and SVGAGI. Trimming took off 5 bases at V and 11 bases at J, with 10 bases between the two ends. This CDR3 has 12 amino acids. About this clonotype: What it binds is unknown.

It was with random hexamers that roughly 0.45 to 1 ug RNA was reverse transcribed. One entry per CDR3 protein, called by TCRdb with MiXCR from the immunoSEQ multiplex PCR reads. This table holds about 100,000 distinct CDR3 sequences, 95% found once. Study results and caveats: It was acknowledged in the study that the number of individuals who were included in its TCR sequencing and HLA analysis was relatively small.

J is TRBJ1-6 and V is TRBV6-5; D gene unclear. The sequencing sample was made of CD8+ T cells from PBMCs. The receptor was derived from a human donor with Susac syndrome. CDR3 sequence reads: CASSPDYPPLHF. The DNA of the CDR3 is TGTGCCAGCAGTCCCGACTATCCACCCCTCCACTTT.